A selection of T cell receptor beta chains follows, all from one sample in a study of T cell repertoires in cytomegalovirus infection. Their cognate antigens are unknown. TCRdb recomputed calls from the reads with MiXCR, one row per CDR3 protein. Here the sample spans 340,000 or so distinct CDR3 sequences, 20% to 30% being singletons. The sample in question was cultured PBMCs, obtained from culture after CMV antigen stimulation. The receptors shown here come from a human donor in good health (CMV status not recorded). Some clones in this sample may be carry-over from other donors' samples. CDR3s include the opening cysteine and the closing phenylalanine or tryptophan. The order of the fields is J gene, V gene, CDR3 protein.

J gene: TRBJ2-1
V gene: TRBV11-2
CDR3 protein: CASSPGLAGVSYNEQFF

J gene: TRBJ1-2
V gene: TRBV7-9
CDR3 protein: CATPSGISYGYTF

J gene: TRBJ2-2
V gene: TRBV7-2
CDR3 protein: CASRRTSGAPGELFF

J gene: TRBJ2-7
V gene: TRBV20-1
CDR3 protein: CSASNGASGSYEQYF

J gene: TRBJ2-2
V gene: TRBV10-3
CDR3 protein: CAIRGTANTGELFF

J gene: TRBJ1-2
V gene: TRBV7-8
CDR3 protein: CASSPLVRGGVIGYGYTF

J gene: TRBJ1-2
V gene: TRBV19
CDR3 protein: CASSTRDSWGYGYTF

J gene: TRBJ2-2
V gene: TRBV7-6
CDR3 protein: CASSLDGERATGELFF

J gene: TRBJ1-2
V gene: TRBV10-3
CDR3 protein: CAISQGNLQNTF

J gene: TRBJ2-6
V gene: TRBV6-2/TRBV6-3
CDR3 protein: CASSYSRGSGANVLTF

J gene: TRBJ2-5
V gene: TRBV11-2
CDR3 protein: CASSLVEETQYF

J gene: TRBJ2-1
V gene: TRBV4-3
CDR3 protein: CASSQDSRLPYNEQFF

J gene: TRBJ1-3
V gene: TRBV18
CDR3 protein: CASSPLRDTGNTIYF

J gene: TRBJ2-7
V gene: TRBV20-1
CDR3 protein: CSARDTSGRARFSYEQYF

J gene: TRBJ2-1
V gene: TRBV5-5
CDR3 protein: CASRLSGRPNEQFF

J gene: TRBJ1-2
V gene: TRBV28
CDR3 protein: CASRPQGAWYGYTF

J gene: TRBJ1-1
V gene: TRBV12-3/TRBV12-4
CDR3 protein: CASIPAGQMNTEAFF

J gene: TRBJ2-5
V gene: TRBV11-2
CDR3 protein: CASSLDPGGIRETQYF

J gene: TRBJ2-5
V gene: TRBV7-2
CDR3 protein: CASSLGPPQETQYF

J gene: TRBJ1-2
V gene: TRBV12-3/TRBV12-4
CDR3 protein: CASSNSGRNYGYTF

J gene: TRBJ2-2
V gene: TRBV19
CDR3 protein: CASSPPRTGGPTGELFF

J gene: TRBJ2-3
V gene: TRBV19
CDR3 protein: CASSTLAGVTDTQYF

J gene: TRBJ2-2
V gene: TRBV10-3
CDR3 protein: CAISSTGKGNTGELFF

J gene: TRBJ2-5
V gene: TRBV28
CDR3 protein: CASRTHLTYQETQYF